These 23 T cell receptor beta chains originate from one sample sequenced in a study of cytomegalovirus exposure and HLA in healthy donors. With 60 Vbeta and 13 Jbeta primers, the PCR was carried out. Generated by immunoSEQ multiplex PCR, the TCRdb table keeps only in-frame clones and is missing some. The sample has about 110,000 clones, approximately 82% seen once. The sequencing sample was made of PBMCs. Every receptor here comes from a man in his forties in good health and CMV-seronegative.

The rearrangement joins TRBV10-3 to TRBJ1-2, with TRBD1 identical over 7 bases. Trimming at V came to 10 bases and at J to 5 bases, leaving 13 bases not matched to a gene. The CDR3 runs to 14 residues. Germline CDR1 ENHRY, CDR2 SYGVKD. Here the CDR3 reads CATGAGTANYGYTF. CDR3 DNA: TGTGCCACTGGGGCAGGGACAGCAAATTATGGCTACACCTTC.

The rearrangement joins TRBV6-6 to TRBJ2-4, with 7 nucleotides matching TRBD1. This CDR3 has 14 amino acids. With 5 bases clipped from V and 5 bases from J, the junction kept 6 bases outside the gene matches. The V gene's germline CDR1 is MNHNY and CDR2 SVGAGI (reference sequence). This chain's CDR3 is CASSNDREQNIQYF. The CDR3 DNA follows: TGTGCCAGCAGTAACGACAGGGAGCAAAACATTCAGTACTTC.

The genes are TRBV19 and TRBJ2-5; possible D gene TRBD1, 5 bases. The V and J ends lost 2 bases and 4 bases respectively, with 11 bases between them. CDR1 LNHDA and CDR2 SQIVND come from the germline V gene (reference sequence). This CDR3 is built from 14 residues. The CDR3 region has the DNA TGTGCCAGTAGTATAACAGGTCGTGGAGAGACCCAGTACTTC. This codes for CASSITGRGETQYF. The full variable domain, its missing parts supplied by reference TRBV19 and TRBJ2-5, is DGGITQSPKYLFRKEGQNVTLSCEQNLNHDAMYWYRQDPGQGLRLIYYSQIVNDFQKGDIAEGYSVSREKKESFPLTVTSAQKNPTAFYLCASSITGRGETQYFGPGTRLLVL.

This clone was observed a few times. DNA of the CDR3: TGTGCCAGTAGTTTGGGACAGGAAGGGGCACCCCTCCACTTT. Amino acid sequence: CASSLGQEGAPLHF. The chain couples TRBV19 to TRBJ1-6; 8 nucleotides match TRBD1. Germline assignment: CDR1 LNHDA and CDR2 SQIVND (reference sequence). V gave up 5 bases and J gave up 11 bases; unmatched junction bases: 8. The CDR3 runs to 14 residues.

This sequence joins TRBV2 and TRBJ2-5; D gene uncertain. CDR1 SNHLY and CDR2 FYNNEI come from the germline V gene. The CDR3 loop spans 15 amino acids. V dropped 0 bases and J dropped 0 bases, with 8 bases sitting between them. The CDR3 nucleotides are TGTGCCAGCAGTGAAGCTGGCAGGTACCAAGAGACCCAGTACTTC. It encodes CASSEAGRYQETQYF.

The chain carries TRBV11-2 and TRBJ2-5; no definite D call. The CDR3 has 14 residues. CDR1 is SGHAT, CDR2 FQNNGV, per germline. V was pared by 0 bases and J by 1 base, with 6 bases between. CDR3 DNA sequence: TGTGCCAGCAGCTTAGAGTACTCCCAAGAGACCCAGTACTTC. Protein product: CASSLEYSQETQYF.

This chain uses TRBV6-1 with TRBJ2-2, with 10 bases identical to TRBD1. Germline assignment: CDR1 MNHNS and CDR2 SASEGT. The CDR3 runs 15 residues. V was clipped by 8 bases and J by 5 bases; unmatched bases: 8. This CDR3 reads CASHSGTGVTGELFF. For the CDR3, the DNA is TGTGCCAGCCACTCCGGGACAGGGGTAACCGGGGAGCTGTTTTTT.

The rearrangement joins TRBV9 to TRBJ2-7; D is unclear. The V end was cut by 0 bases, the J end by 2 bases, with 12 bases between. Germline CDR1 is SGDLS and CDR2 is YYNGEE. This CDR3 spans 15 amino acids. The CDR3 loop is CASSVEGGTPYEQYF. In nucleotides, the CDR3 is TGTGCCAGCAGCGTAGAAGGCGGAACCCCCTACGAGCAGTACTTC. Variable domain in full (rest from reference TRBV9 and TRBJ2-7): DSGVTQTPKHLITATGQRVTLRCSPRSGDLSVYWYQQSLDQGLQFLIQYYNGEERAKGNILERFSAQQFPDLHSELNLSSLELGDSALYFCASSVEGGTPYEQYFGPGTRLTVT.

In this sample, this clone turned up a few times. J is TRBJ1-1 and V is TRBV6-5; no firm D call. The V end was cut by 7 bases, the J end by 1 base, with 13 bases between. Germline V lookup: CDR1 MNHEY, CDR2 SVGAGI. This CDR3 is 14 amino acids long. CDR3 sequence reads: CASNDGPRNTEAFF. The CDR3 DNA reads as TGTGCCAGCAACGATGGGCCCAGGAACACTGAAGCTTTCTTT.

DNA for the CDR3: TGTGCCAGCAGCGAAGTTGGGAGGGCTAGGTCACCCCTCCACTTT. It codes for CASSEVGRARSPLHF. The genes are TRBV28 and TRBJ1-6; D remains unclear. Trimming removed 6 bases at V and 10 bases at J, with 19 bases between. The CDR3 has 15 residues. Germline CDR1 reads MDHEN; CDR2 reads SYDVKM. Drawing the rest from reference TRBV28 and TRBJ1-6, the complete variable domain is DVKVTQSSRYLVKRTGEKVFLECVQDMDHENMFWYRQDPGLGLRLIYFSYDVKMKEKGDIPEGYSVSREKKERFSLILESASTNQTSMYLCASSEVGRARSPLHFGNGTRLTVT.

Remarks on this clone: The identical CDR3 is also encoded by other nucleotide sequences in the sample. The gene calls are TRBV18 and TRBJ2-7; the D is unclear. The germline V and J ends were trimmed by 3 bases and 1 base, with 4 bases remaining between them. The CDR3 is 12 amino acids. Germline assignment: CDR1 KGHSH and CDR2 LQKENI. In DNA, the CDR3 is TGTGCCAGCTCACCTTCTTCCTACGAGCAGTACTTC. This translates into CASSPSSYEQYF.

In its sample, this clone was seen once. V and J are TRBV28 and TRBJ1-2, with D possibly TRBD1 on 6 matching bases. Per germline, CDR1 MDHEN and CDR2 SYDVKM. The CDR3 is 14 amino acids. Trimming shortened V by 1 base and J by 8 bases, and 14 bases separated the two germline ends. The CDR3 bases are TGTGCCAGCAGTTTATCAGGGGATTCTCGGGGCTACACCTTC. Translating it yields CASSLSGDSRGYTF.

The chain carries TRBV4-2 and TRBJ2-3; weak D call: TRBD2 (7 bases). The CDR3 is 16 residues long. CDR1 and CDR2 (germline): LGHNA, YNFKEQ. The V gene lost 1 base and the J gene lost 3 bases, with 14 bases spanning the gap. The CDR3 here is CASSQGWGGETDTQYF. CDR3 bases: TGTGCCAGCAGCCAAGGATGGGGGGGCGAGACAGATACGCAGTATTTT.

The CDR3 sequence: CASMYGQASYEQYF. The CDR3, as DNA: TGTGCCAGCATGTACGGACAGGCCTCCTACGAGCAGTACTTC. The chain links TRBV2 to TRBJ2-7; 7 bases match TRBD1. V shed 7 bases and J 0 bases; nucleotides not matched to a gene: 6. Germline V gene sequence: CDR1 SNHLY, CDR2 FYNNEI. The CDR3 consists of 14 residues.

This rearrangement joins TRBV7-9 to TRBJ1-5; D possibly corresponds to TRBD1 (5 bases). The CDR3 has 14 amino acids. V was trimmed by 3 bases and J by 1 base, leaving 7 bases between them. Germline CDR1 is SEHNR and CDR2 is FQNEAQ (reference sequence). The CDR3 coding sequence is TGTGCCAGCAGCTTTTCAGGGAGCAATCAGCCCCAGCATTTT. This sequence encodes CASSFSGSNQPQHF.

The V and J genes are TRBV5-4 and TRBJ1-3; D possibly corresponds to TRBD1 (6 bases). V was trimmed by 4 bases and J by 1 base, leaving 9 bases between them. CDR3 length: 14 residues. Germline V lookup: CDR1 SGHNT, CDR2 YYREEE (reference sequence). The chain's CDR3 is CASSRTDSGNTIYF. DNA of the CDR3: TGTGCCAGCAGCCGGACAGATTCTGGAAACACCATATATTTT.

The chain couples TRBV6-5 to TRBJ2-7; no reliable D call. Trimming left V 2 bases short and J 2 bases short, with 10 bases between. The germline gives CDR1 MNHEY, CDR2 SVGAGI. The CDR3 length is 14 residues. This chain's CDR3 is CASSYTVPAYEQYF. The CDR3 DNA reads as TGTGCCAGCAGTTACACGGTACCGGCCTACGAGCAGTACTTC.

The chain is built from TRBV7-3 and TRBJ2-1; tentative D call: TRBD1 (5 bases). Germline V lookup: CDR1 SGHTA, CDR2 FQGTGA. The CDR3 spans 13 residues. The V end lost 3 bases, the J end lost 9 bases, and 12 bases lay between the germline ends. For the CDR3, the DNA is TGTGCCAGCAGCTTTTCAGGGTTGGGTGAGCAGTTCTTC. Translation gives CASSFSGLGEQFF.

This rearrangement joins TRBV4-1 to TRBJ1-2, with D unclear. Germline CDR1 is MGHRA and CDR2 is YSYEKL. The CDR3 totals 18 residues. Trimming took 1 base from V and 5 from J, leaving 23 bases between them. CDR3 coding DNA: TGCGCCAGCAGCCAAGGCGCTATAGGAAGTGGGAGCCCATATGGCTACACCTTC. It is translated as CASSQGAIGSGSPYGYTF.

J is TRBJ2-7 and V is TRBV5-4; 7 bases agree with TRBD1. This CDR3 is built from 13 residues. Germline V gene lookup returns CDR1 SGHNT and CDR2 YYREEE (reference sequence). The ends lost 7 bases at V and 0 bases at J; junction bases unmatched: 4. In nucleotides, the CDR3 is TGTGCCAGCGGGACAGAGAGCTCCTACGAGCAGTACTTC. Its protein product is CASGTESSYEQYF.

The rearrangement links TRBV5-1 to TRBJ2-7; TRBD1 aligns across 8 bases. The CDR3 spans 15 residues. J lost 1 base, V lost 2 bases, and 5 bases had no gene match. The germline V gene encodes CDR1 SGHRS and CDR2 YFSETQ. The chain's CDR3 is CASSFFRGPSYEQYF. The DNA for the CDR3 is TGCGCCAGCAGCTTTTTCAGGGGGCCGTCCTACGAGCAGTACTTC.

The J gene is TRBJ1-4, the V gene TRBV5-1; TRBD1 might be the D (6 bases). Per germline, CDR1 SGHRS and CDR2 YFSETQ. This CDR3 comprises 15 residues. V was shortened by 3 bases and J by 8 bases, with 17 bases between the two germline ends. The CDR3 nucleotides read TGCGCCAGCAGCTCCGAAACAGGGTCCCAAGAAAAACTGTTTTTT. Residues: CASSSETGSQEKLFF.

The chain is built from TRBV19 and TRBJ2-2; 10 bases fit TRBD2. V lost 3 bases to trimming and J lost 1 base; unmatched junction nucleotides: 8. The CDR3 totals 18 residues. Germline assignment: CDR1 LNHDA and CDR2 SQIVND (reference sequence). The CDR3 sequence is CASSILAGDPKNTGELFF. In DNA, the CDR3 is TGTGCCAGTAGTATTCTAGCGGGGGATCCCAAGAACACCGGGGAGCTGTTTTTT.